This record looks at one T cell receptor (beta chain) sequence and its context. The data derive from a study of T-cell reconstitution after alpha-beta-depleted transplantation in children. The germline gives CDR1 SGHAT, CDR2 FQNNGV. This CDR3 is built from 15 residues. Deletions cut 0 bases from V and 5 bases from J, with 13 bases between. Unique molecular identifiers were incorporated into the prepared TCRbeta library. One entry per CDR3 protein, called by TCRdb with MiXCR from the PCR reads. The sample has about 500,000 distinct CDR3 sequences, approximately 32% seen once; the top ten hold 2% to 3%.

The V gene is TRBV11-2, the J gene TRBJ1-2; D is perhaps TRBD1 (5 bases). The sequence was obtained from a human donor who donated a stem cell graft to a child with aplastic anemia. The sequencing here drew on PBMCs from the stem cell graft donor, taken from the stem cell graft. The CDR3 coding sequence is TGTGCCAGCAGCTTAGACTCCGGGACTGGGTATGGCTACACCTTC. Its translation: CASSLDSGTGYGYTF.